These 31 T cell receptor beta chains originate from one sample sequenced in a study of blood T cell repertoires in COVID-19. Profiled with immunoSEQ multiplex PCR; TCRdb holds only in-frame clones, not every one. The sample has approximately 300,000 clones; about 93% are singletons. What was sequenced was peripheral blood. The receptors originated from a woman in her twenties or thirties with COVID-19, enrolled during active disease.

The J gene is TRBJ1-4, the V gene TRBV28; D gene ambiguous. The length of the CDR3 is 15 residues. V lost 1 base to trimming and J lost 2 bases, with 8 bases between them. CDR1 and CDR2 (germline): MDHEN, SYDVKM. CDR3 bases: TGTGCCAGCAGTTTATTAACAGCCACTAATGAAAAACTGTTTTTT. Its translation: CASSLLTATNEKLFF.

This clone has just one count. This chain joins TRBV4-1 and TRBJ2-7; D may be TRBD1 (5 bases). V lost 0 bases and J 2 bases, leaving 8 bases between the germline ends. Germline loops: CDR1 MGHRA, CDR2 YSYEKL. The CDR3 has 14 residues. The CDR3 DNA sequence: TGCGCCAGCAGCCAAGATAGGGGAACCTACGAGCAGTACTTC. It encodes CASSQDRGTYEQYF.

V usage is TRBV5-6 and J usage is TRBJ1-6; maybe TRBD1 (6 bases). The CDR3 has 16 amino acids. The germline V gene has CDR1 SGHDT and CDR2 YYEEEE. Trimming removed 4 bases from V and 4 bases from J, with 15 bases in between. The CDR3 region is CASSPAGHVYNSPLHF. The CDR3 DNA sequence: TGTGCCAGCAGCCCAGCGGGACACGTGTATAATTCACCCCTCCACTTT.

The chain carries TRBV7-9 and TRBJ1-4; 9 nucleotides align to TRBD1. This CDR3 is built from 16 residues. J was trimmed by 3 bases and V by 1 base; bases with no gene match: 3. Germline-derived CDR1 and CDR2 are SEHNR and FQNEAQ (reference sequence). For the CDR3, the DNA is TGTGCCAGCAGCTTAGACAGGGGGCCAGCTAATGAAAAACTGTTTTTT. Its protein is CASSLDRGPANEKLFF. Complete variable domain (other parts from reference TRBV7-9 and TRBJ1-4): DTGVSQNPRHKITKRGQNVTFRCDPISEHNRLYWYRQTLGQGPEFLTYFQNEAQLEKSRLLSDRFSAERPKGSFSTLEIQRTEQGDSAMYLCASSLDRGPANEKLFFGSGTQLSVL.

V is TRBV7-9 and J is TRBJ2-3; D perhaps matches TRBD2 (6 bases). The CDR3 totals 14 residues. Looked up from germline, CDR1 is SEHNR and CDR2 is FQNEAQ (reference sequence). Trimming took off 9 bases at V and 0 bases at J, with 13 bases between the two ends. The CDR3 nucleotides are TGTGCCAGTACGGGAGAGGGAAGCACAGATACGCAGTATTTT. Protein product: CASTGEGSTDTQYF.

V is TRBV7-2 and J is TRBJ2-7, with 7 bases aligning to TRBD2. CDR1 and CDR2 from the germline V gene are SGHTA and FQGNSA. This CDR3 has 15 residues. V was clipped by 1 base and J by 6 bases; unmatched bases: 9. The CDR3: CASSLGGPGGGEQYF. DNA for the CDR3: TGTGCCAGCAGCTTAGGCGGCCCGGGAGGCGGCGAGCAGTACTTC.

The genes are TRBV5-8 and TRBJ1-5, with D possibly being TRBD1 (5 bases). CDR3 size: 15 residues. Germline V lookup: CDR1 SGHTS, CDR2 YDEGEE. V was cut by 4 bases and J by 4 bases, with 15 bases left in between. CDR3 sequence reads: CASSNYGGMNQPQHF. The DNA for the CDR3 is TGTGCCAGCAGCAACTACGGGGGAATGAATCAGCCCCAGCATTTT.

DNA for the CDR3: TGTGCCAGCAGCTTCGGACACAGGAACACCGGGGAGCTGTTTTTT. It translates to CASSFGHRNTGELFF. The rearrangement links TRBV5-4 to TRBJ2-2, with D possibly matching TRBD1 (5 bases). The CDR3 is made up of 15 amino acids. The V gene's germline CDR1 is SGHNT and CDR2 YYREEE (reference sequence). V was trimmed by 2 bases and J by 1 base, leaving 9 bases between them. The variable domain in full, with the rest retrieved from reference TRBV5-4 and TRBJ2-2, is ETGVTQSPTHLIKTRGQQVTLRCSSQSGHNTVSWYQQALGQGPQFIFQYYREEENGRGNFPPRFSGLQFPNYSSELNVNALELDDSALYLCASSFGHRNTGELFFGEGSRLTVL.

This clone was detected ten times or more. V gene TRBV2 combines with J gene TRBJ1-2; no firm D call. CDR1 SNHLY and CDR2 FYNNEI come from the germline V gene. Trimming took off 11 bases at V and 4 bases at J, with 14 bases between the two ends. CDR3 length: 12 residues. In DNA form, the CDR3 reads TGTGCCTCCCAGGAAGAAAGCTATGGCTACACCTTC. This sequence encodes CASQEESYGYTF.

The gene calls are TRBV24-1 and TRBJ2-5; possible D gene TRBD1, 6 bases. V lost 5 bases, J lost 3 bases, and 15 bases lay in between. Germline-derived CDR1 and CDR2 are KGHDR and SFDVKD. There are 15 residues in the CDR3. The chain's CDR3 is CATSADWGRKETQYF. CDR3 DNA sequence: TGTGCCACCAGTGCCGATTGGGGGCGGAAAGAGACCCAGTACTTC.

The rearrangement joins TRBV6-5 to TRBJ1-6; D remains unclear. Germline assignment: CDR1 MNHEY and CDR2 SVGAGI. There are 12 residues in the CDR3. V was pared by 10 bases and J by 7 bases, with 11 bases between. The CDR3 nucleotides are TGTGCCACCTTTGGAGGCAATTCACCCCTCCACTTT. Protein product: CATFGGNSPLHF.

About this clone itself: Other DNA variants within this sample encode the same CDR3. The V gene is TRBV6-2 or TRBV6-3, the J gene TRBJ1-2; D gene unclear. The CDR3 length is 13 residues. Germline assignment: CDR1 MNHEY and CDR2 SVGEGT. The V gene lost 2 bases and the J gene lost 7 bases, with 11 bases spanning the gap. The CDR3 DNA reads as TGTGCCAGCAGTTACGGCCAGGTGGGTGGCTACACCTTC. Residues: CASSYGQVGGYTF.

This rearrangement joins TRBV5-1 to TRBJ2-7, with a weak D call TRBD1 (6 bases). This CDR3 comprises 14 residues. Trimming took off 5 bases at V and 3 bases at J, with 15 bases between the two ends. Germline values: CDR1 SGHRS, CDR2 YFSETQ. CDR3 sequence reads: CASRSSGVGYEQYF. The CDR3 coding sequence is TGCGCCAGCAGGTCATCAGGGGTAGGCTACGAGCAGTACTTC.

The rearrangement uses TRBV2 and TRBJ1-3; D possibly corresponds to TRBD1 (5 bases). The CDR3 spans 14 residues. The germline gives CDR1 SNHLY, CDR2 FYNNEI. The V gene lost 8 bases and the J gene lost 2 bases, with 13 bases spanning the gap. CDR3 sequence reads: CASQTGIPGNTIYF. DNA of the CDR3: TGTGCCAGCCAAACAGGAATTCCTGGAAACACCATATATTTT.

The V call is TRBV5-1, the J call TRBJ2-7; 9 nucleotides line up with TRBD1. The CDR3 is made up of 15 amino acids. Trimming removed 4 bases from V and 3 bases from J; junction bases left unmatched: 8. Germline CDR1 is SGHRS and CDR2 is YFSETQ. As DNA, the CDR3 is TGCGCCAGCAGCACGGACAGGGGCCGGGTCTACGAGCAGTACTTC. Translating gives CASSTDRGRVYEQYF.

The V and J genes are TRBV19 and TRBJ2-2; 8 bases are shared with TRBD2. The CDR3 sequence is 18 residues long. Germline V gene sequence: CDR1 LNHDA, CDR2 SQIVND (reference sequence). The J segment lost 0 bases and the V segment lost 4 bases, leaving 10 bases of the junction unmatched. The CDR3 here is CASSSERLAPANTGELFF. For the CDR3, the DNA is TGTGCCAGTAGTAGCGAACGACTAGCGCCCGCGAACACCGGGGAGCTGTTTTTT.

The chain couples TRBV7-2 to TRBJ2-5, with D perhaps matching TRBD1 (5 bases). The CDR3 extends over 14 amino acids. CDR1 is SGHTA and CDR2 is FQGNSA in the germline V gene. Trimming removed 3 bases at V and 0 bases at J, with 8 bases between. CDR3 nucleotides: TGTGCCAGCAGCTTTGGGGCGTACCAAGAGACCCAGTACTTC. Translation: CASSFGAYQETQYF.

The rearrangement links TRBV5-1 to TRBJ2-5; D may be TRBD2 (7 bases). The CDR3 is 15 residues long. Germline CDR1 is SGHRS and CDR2 is YFSETQ. V was cut by 1 base and J by 2 bases, with 12 bases left in between. This CDR3 is CASSLSGTPQETQYF. As DNA, the CDR3 is TGCGCCAGCAGCTTGAGCGGGACACCTCAAGAGACCCAGTACTTC.

V gene TRBV27 combines with J gene TRBJ1-3; maybe TRBD1 (5 bases). Looked up from germline, CDR1 is MNHEY and CDR2 is SMNVEV (reference sequence). V was pared by 6 bases and J by 4 bases, with 16 bases between. The CDR3 length is 15 residues. The CDR3 sequence is CASRSFLQGGNTIYF. The CDR3 DNA reads as TGTGCCAGCAGGTCCTTTCTCCAGGGAGGAAACACCATATATTTT.

In its sample, this clone was seen once. The chain combines TRBV15 with TRBJ1-4; unclear D gene. Looked up from germline, CDR1 is LNHNV and CDR2 is YYDKDF (reference sequence). With 5 bases removed from V and 6 bases from J, the gap between germline ends came to 10 bases. This CDR3 region has 13 residues. Here the CDR3 reads CATSARVHEKLFF. The CDR3 bases are TGTGCCACCAGCGCCCGAGTCCATGAAAAACTGTTTTTT.

The chain recombines TRBV4-1 with TRBJ2-1; 8 positions match TRBD2. The V segment lost 1 base and the J segment 4 bases; nucleotides outside the gene matches: 3. The CDR3 contains 15 residues. CDR1 and CDR2 (germline): MGHRA, YSYEKL. The DNA of the CDR3 is TGCGCCAGCAGCCAAGTAGCGGGACCATACAATGAGCAGTTCTTC. Translation: CASSQVAGPYNEQFF.

V gene TRBV7-2 combines with J gene TRBJ2-5; 7 bases map to TRBD1. The CDR3 contains 14 residues. Unmatched junction bases numbered 2, after V lost 3 bases and J lost 1 base. The germline V gene has CDR1 SGHTA and CDR2 FQGNSA. The CDR3 is CASSFRQGQETQYF. In nucleotides, the CDR3 is TGTGCCAGCAGCTTTAGACAGGGCCAAGAGACCCAGTACTTC.

The V and J genes are TRBV28 and TRBJ1-2; D is unresolved. CDR1 and CDR2 (germline): MDHEN, SYDVKM. V was cut by 6 bases and J by 5 bases, with 16 bases left in between. The CDR3 sequence is 14 residues long. The CDR3 DNA is TGTGCCAGCAGGGATGATAGGGAGAAGTATGGCTACACCTTC. This encodes CASRDDREKYGYTF.

The CDR3 protein is CASSPTGTGGWETQYF. DNA of the CDR3: TGTGCCAGCTCACCCACCGGGACAGGGGGCTGGGAGACCCAGTACTTC. The chain employs TRBV18 and TRBJ2-5; TRBD1 aligns across 12 bases. Germline V gene lookup returns CDR1 KGHSH and CDR2 LQKENI. The V and J ends lost 3 bases and 5 bases, in that order; junction bases with no gene match: 7. The CDR3 is 16 amino acids.

The CDR3 sequence: CASSEGGGGYYGYTF. The CDR3, as DNA: TGTGCCAGCAGTGAAGGCGGGGGGGGATACTATGGCTACACCTTC. The rearrangement uses TRBV6-1 and TRBJ1-2, with a tentative D call TRBD1 (5 bases). Germline CDR1 MNHNS, CDR2 SASEGT. Trimming shortened V by 1 base and J by 3 bases, and 12 bases separated the two germline ends. The CDR3 length is 15 residues.

The chain joins TRBV7-2 to TRBJ1-3; D is undetermined. Trimming removed 5 bases at V and 4 bases at J, with 18 bases between. The germline CDR1 and CDR2 sequences are SGHTA and FQGNSA. The CDR3 extends over 16 amino acids. CDR3 sequence reads: CASSALGHQRGNTIYF. In DNA, the CDR3 is TGTGCCAGCAGCGCTCTAGGCCACCAGAGGGGAAACACCATATATTTT. Combining the CDR3 with reference TRBV7-2 and TRBJ1-3 gives the whole variable domain GAGVSQSPSNKVTEKGKDVELRCDPISGHTALYWYRQSLGQGLEFLIYFQGNSAPDKSGLPSDRFSAERTGGSVSTLTIQRTQQEDSAVYLCASSALGHQRGNTIYFGEGSWLTVV.

The rearrangement joins TRBV2 to TRBJ1-3, with D maybe TRBD1 (6 bases). Germline V CDR1 and CDR2: SNHLY, FYNNEI. CDR3 length equals 16 residues. Deletions cut 7 bases from V and 0 bases from J, with 16 bases between. In nucleotides, the CDR3 is TGTGCCAGCACCTCCGGGGGGCTTAGCTCTGGAAACACCATATATTTT. As protein: CASTSGGLSSGNTIYF.

The CDR3 DNA reads as TGCGCCAGCACCGGACAGGTGGGCGCTGAAGCTTTCTTT. Protein sequence: CASTGQVGAEAFF. V gene TRBV5-1 combines with J gene TRBJ1-1; 7 nucleotides match TRBD1. The CDR3 covers 13 residues. Per the germline V gene, CDR1 is SGHRS and CDR2 is YFSETQ. V lost 6 bases, J lost 6 bases, and 8 bases stayed unmatched. The variable domain in full, with the rest retrieved from reference TRBV5-1 and TRBJ1-1, is KAGVTQTPRYLIKTRGQQVTLSCSPISGHRSVSWYQQTPGQGLQFLFEYFSETQRNKGNFPGRFSGRQFSNSRSEMNVSTLELGDSALYLCASTGQVGAEAFFGQGTRLTVV.

V gene TRBV10-3 combines with J gene TRBJ1-3, with 9 bases matching TRBD1. The length of the CDR3 is 15 residues. Unmatched junction bases numbered 7, after V lost 4 bases and J lost 6 bases. Per the germline V gene, CDR1 is ENHRY and CDR2 is SYGVKD. CDR3 sequence: CAISGPGQGSNTIYF. The CDR3 DNA reads as TGTGCCATCAGTGGCCCGGGACAGGGCTCAAACACCATATATTTT.

CDR3 residues: CAWSSRDRWGIDTQYF. As DNA, the CDR3 is TGTGCCTGGAGTTCCCGGGACAGATGGGGAATAGATACGCAGTATTTT. The chain uses TRBV30 and TRBJ2-3; 7 nucleotides line up with TRBD1. J lost 5 bases, V lost 2 bases, and 13 bases had no gene match. The CDR3 is made up of 16 amino acids. The germline CDR1 and CDR2 sequences are GTSNPN and SVGIG (reference sequence).

This chain uses TRBV5-4 with TRBJ2-5; 8 bases map to TRBD2. The CDR3 sequence is 14 residues long. Germline CDR1 is SGHNT and CDR2 is YYREEE (reference sequence). With V trimmed by 6 bases and J by 3 bases, 7 bases remained unmatched. CDR3 amino acids: CASTPAGGEETQYF. The CDR3 DNA is TGTGCCAGCACCCCGGCGGGAGGAGAAGAGACCCAGTACTTC.